Included here is one TCR beta chain sequence, with context. Authors' analysis steps: Amplified reference gene primers provided the basis for estimating nucleated cell counts. Clones were read by immunoSEQ multiplex PCR, and TCRdb kept only the in-frame ones, dropping some. V, J and clone size reflect that table, while D and trimming were determined from the DNA. The sample has about 670,000 clones, 90% seen once. This sample is drawn from a study of blood T cell repertoires in COVID-19. On the study more broadly: Donors in the United States, Italy and Spain gave samples during acute or convalescent COVID-19. In each case, the material was cDNA or gDNA derived from T cells, B-cell-depleted T cells, or PBMCs.

The CDR3 is 15 residues long. The ends were cut back, 1 base at V and 2 bases at J, with 11 bases in the middle. CDR1 and CDR2 (germline): LGHDT, YNNKEL (reference sequence). This sequence joins TRBV3-1 (or the pseudogene TRBV3-2) and TRBJ2-5; D perhaps matches TRBD2 (6 bases). Sequenced material: peripheral blood. The TCR was taken from a woman aged 18-29 years with acute or convalescent COVID-19. CDR3 sequence: CASSQGGVTQETQYF. The DNA for the CDR3 is TGTGCCAGCAGCCAAGGGGGGGTAACACAAGAGACCCAGTACTTC.